The 27 T cell receptor beta chains given below trace back to one sample, sequenced in a study of shared clonotypes between healthy human individuals. Assay: immunoSEQ multiplex PCR; the TCRdb copy retains only in-frame clones and omits some. The data show about 600,000 clones, with 98% seen just once and roughly 0.29% held by the top ten. Naive CD8 cells comprised CD45RO-negative, CCR7-positively selected cells, excluding terminally differentiated effector memory CD45RA+ cells. Sequenced input: naive CD8+ T cells sorted from blood. The receptors were sampled from a man under 40 in good health.

The rearrangement links TRBV4-1 to TRBJ2-7, with D perhaps TRBD2 (6 bases). Trimming removed 0 bases from V and 5 bases from J, with 14 bases in between. This CDR3 contains 15 residues. Germline values: CDR1 MGHRA, CDR2 YSYEKL. For the CDR3, the DNA is TGCGCCAGCAGCCAAGACTATTCCTTAGCGGACGAGCAGTACTTC. It is translated as CASSQDYSLADEQYF.

This clone was seen a single time. The rearrangement links TRBV5-1 to TRBJ2-7; D is perhaps TRBD1 (6 bases). Trimming removed 0 bases from V and 1 base from J, with 11 bases in between. The CDR3 runs to 15 residues. Germline values: CDR1 SGHRS, CDR2 YFSETQ. The CDR3, as DNA: TGCGCCAGCAGCTTGGGGACAGCCCTATCCTACGAGCAGTACTTC. It codes for CASSLGTALSYEQYF. Supplemented by reference TRBV5-1 and TRBJ2-7, the full variable domain reads KAGVTQTPRYLIKTRGQQVTLSCSPISGHRSVSWYQQTPGQGLQFLFEYFSETQRNKGNFPGRFSGRQFSNSRSEMNVSTLELGDSALYLCASSLGTALSYEQYFGPGTRLTVT.

This chain links TRBV25-1 with TRBJ2-7; 8 nucleotides line up with TRBD1. J gave up 0 bases and V 5 bases, and 9 bases lay outside the gene matches. The CDR3 totals 16 residues. The germline CDR1 and CDR2 sequences are MGHDK and SYGVNS. CDR3 DNA: TGTGCCAGCAGTCCCCTCCCAGGGGGCGGCTCCTACGAGCAGTACTTC. Residues: CASSPLPGGGSYEQYF.

This chain links TRBV18 with TRBJ2-7, with D unresolved. Trimming left V 5 bases short and J 3 bases short, with 8 bases between. Germline loops: CDR1 KGHSH, CDR2 LQKENI. CDR3 length: 12 amino acids. The CDR3 DNA sequence: TGTGCCAGCTCATTGGGCGGCTACGAGCAGTACTTC. It specifies CASSLGGYEQYF.

V and J are TRBV6-5 and TRBJ2-7, with D perhaps matching TRBD1 or TRBD2 (5 bases each). This CDR3 region has 12 residues. Germline CDR1 reads MNHEY; CDR2 reads SVGAGI. Trimming removed 4 bases from V and 13 bases from J, with 17 bases in between. The CDR3: CASSSSGTVFYF. DNA for the CDR3: TGTGCCAGCAGTTCCTCCGGGACGGTGTTCTACTTC.

The genes are TRBV7-2 and TRBJ2-1; TRBD2 aligns across 8 bases. The CDR3 spans 16 residues. Germline CDR1 reads SGHTA; CDR2 reads FQGNSA. V shed 2 bases, J shed 7 bases, and the junction held 10 bases outside the gene matches. The CDR3 is CASSLLTGGRENEQFF. For the CDR3, the DNA is TGTGCCAGCAGCTTATTAACGGGAGGGCGGGAGAATGAGCAGTTCTTC.

This clone was counted a single time. The chain recombines TRBV18 with TRBJ1-2; TRBD1 matches 8 bases. Germline CDR1 and CDR2: KGHSH and LQKENI. The junction had 7 bases not matched to a gene; V was cut back by 3 bases and J by 4 bases. CDR3 length equals 15 residues. CDR3 nucleotide sequence: TGTGCCAGCTCACCGGTGGCAGGGGGCGCCTATGGCTACACCTTC. Residues: CASSPVAGGAYGYTF.

The V and J genes are TRBV7-8 and TRBJ1-1; a possible D gene is TRBD1 (5 bases). CDR1 and CDR2 (germline): SGHVS, FQNEAQ. The CDR3 loop spans 16 amino acids. The V end lost 7 bases, the J end lost 4 bases, and 22 bases lay between the germline ends. The CDR3 region is CASTPFRGARGTEAFF. The CDR3 bases are TGTGCCAGCACCCCGTTTCGGGGCGCGAGAGGCACTGAAGCTTTCTTT.

This clone has a single count. The chain combines TRBV30 with TRBJ2-7, with 9 bases that match TRBD2. In germline, CDR1 is GTSNPN, CDR2 SVGIG (reference sequence). The CDR3 is 13 residues long. J gave up 0 bases and V 6 bases, and 3 bases lay outside the gene matches. CDR3 loop: CACNSGGSYEQYF. DNA for the CDR3: TGTGCCTGCAATAGCGGGGGCTCCTACGAGCAGTACTTC. Full variable domain (rest looked up from reference TRBV30 and TRBJ2-7): SQTIHQWPATLVQPVGSPLSLECTVEGTSNPNLYWYRQAAGRGLQLLFYSVGIGQISSEVPQNLSASRPQDRQFILSSKKLLLSDSGFYLCACNSGGSYEQYFGPGTRLTVT.

The chain is built from TRBV2 and TRBJ2-7; TRBD2 aligns across 7 bases. Trimming at V came to 3 bases and at J to 3 bases, leaving 5 bases not matched to a gene. Germline values: CDR1 SNHLY, CDR2 FYNNEI. The CDR3 runs to 14 residues. The CDR3 here is CASSEGLSYYEQYF. In nucleotides, the CDR3 is TGTGCCAGCAGTGAGGGACTATCCTACTACGAGCAGTACTTC.

This chain uses TRBV15 with TRBJ1-4; 10 nucleotides align to TRBD1. This CDR3 comprises 19 residues. J gave up 4 bases and V 3 bases, and 14 bases lay outside the gene matches. Germline V gives CDR1 LNHNV, CDR2 YYDKDF (reference sequence). This CDR3 is CATSSCKPGQGSCNEKLFF. For the CDR3, the DNA is TGTGCCACCAGCAGTTGTAAACCGGGACAGGGGTCGTGTAATGAAAAACTGTTTTTT.

The chain combines TRBV28 with TRBJ1-2; 7 bases line up with TRBD1. CDR3 length: 16 residues. Germline V gene lookup returns CDR1 MDHEN and CDR2 SYDVKM. V was clipped by 5 bases and J by 2 bases; unmatched bases: 11. CDR3 sequence reads: CASSGTERHRNYGYTF. CDR3 bases: TGTGCCAGCAGTGGGACAGAGCGCCATCGAAACTATGGCTACACCTTC.

This clone was recorded once. V usage is TRBV4-1 and J usage is TRBJ2-7; no clear D gene. V shed 4 bases and J shed 9 bases, with 19 bases lying between them. Germline-derived CDR1 and CDR2 are MGHRA and YSYEKL. The CDR3 is 14 amino acids. In DNA form, the CDR3 reads TGCGCCAGCAGCCCGCGTATTGGGCCCGACGGGCAGTACTTC. Amino acids: CASSPRIGPDGQYF.

The chain combines TRBV29-1 with TRBJ1-1, with TRBD1 matching 11 bases. Germline V lookup: CDR1 SQVTM, CDR2 ANQGSEA. V lost 2 bases, J lost 0 bases, and 8 bases stayed unmatched. This CDR3 comprises 17 residues. CDR3 nucleotide sequence: TGCAGCGTTGAACCGACCTGGACAGGGGGCATGAACACTGAAGCTTTCTTT. Translated, it gives CSVEPTWTGGMNTEAFF.

The chain employs TRBV27 and TRBJ2-7; 9 bases are a match to TRBD1. The trim removed 10 bases at V and 1 base at J, leaving 11 bases unmatched. In germline, CDR1 is MNHEY, CDR2 SMNVEV (reference sequence). CDR3 size: 15 residues. CDR3 nucleotide sequence: TGTGCCACCGAACGCTGGACAGGGGAATCCTACGAGCAGTACTTC. It translates to CATERWTGESYEQYF.

This chain links TRBV28 with TRBJ2-1; 12 nucleotides match TRBD2. The V and J ends lost 6 bases and 4 bases, in that order; junction bases with no gene match: 13. This CDR3 spans 18 amino acids. CDR1 and CDR2 (germline): MDHEN, SYDVKM. CDR3 nucleotides: TGTGCCAGCAGCAAATCTAGCGGGAGGGCCATCCGTTACAATGAGCAGTTCTTC. Protein product: CASSKSSGRAIRYNEQFF.

The count of this clone is one. The V and J genes are TRBV6-5 and TRBJ2-7; no clear D. V was trimmed by 6 bases and J by 0 bases, leaving 12 bases between them. CDR1 and CDR2 from the germline V gene are MNHEY and SVGAGI. The CDR3 contains 14 residues. CDR3 protein: CASSSHLASYEQYF. Here the CDR3 DNA reads TGTGCCAGCAGCAGTCACTTAGCCTCCTACGAGCAGTACTTC.

Details on this clone: The sample has other DNA sequences that encode this CDR3 too. The rearrangement uses TRBV29-1 and TRBJ1-1; no clear D. The V end lost 1 base, the J end lost 2 bases, and 8 bases lay between the germline ends. CDR3 length: 13 amino acids. CDR1 is SQVTM and CDR2 is ANQGSEA in the germline V gene. CDR3 nucleotides: TGCAGCGTTGAAGGGGGTGGAAACACTGAAGCTTTCTTT. Translating it yields CSVEGGGNTEAFF.

The V gene is TRBV7-9, the J gene TRBJ2-1, with 8 bases aligning to TRBD2. In germline, CDR1 is SEHNR, CDR2 FQNEAQ (reference sequence). The CDR3 totals 17 residues. V dropped 0 bases and J dropped 5; count of bases not matched to a gene: 9. CDR3 residues: CASSLANRLATHNEQFF. CDR3 DNA sequence: TGTGCCAGCAGCTTAGCCAATCGACTAGCGACCCACAATGAGCAGTTCTTC.

On this clone: Other DNA sequences in the same sample also yield this CDR3. V gene TRBV29-1 combines with J gene TRBJ2-7; no reliable D call. The CDR3 loop spans 10 amino acids. CDR1 and CDR2 (germline): SQVTM, ANQGSEA. V was pared by 4 bases and J by 1 base, with 2 bases between. CDR3: CSVGSYEQYF. The DNA for the CDR3 is TGCAGCGTTGGATCCTACGAGCAGTACTTC.

The genes are TRBV27 and TRBJ1-1, with unresolved D. V was cut by 6 bases and J by 11 bases, with 16 bases left in between. CDR3 length: 12 residues. Germline V gene lookup returns CDR1 MNHEY and CDR2 SMNVEV (reference sequence). The CDR3 loop reads CASSGPGVGAFF. The CDR3, as DNA: TGTGCCAGCAGCGGCCCCGGAGTTGGGGCTTTCTTT.

This sequence joins TRBV27 and TRBJ2-5, with TRBD2 matching over 10 bases. CDR3 length: 13 residues. The J segment lost 4 bases and the V segment lost 7 bases, leaving 3 bases of the junction unmatched. Germline CDR1 and CDR2: MNHEY and SMNVEV (reference sequence). This chain's CDR3 is CASTSGSLETQYF. The DNA of the CDR3 is TGTGCCAGCACTAGCGGGAGCCTAGAGACCCAGTACTTC.

The chain recombines TRBV25-1 with TRBJ2-4; 8 nucleotides align to TRBD1. The V gene's germline CDR1 is MGHDK and CDR2 SYGVNS. The CDR3 is made up of 15 amino acids. The junction had 3 bases not matched to a gene; V was cut back by 4 bases and J by 1 base. CDR3 residues: CASSGRQGAKNIQYF. The CDR3 DNA reads as TGTGCCAGCAGTGGGCGACAGGGGGCCAAAAACATTCAGTACTTC.

The DNA of the CDR3 is TGTGCCAGCAGCTCATCCTTACAGGGTGATTACTACGAGCAGTACTTC. It codes for CASSSSLQGDYYEQYF. This chain uses TRBV7-9 with TRBJ2-7; perhaps TRBD1 as D (6 bases). CDR1 and CDR2 from the germline V gene are SEHNR and FQNEAQ (reference sequence). This CDR3 comprises 16 residues. V was trimmed by 4 bases and J by 3 bases, leaving 19 bases between them.

The rearrangement links TRBV19 to TRBJ2-1, with 14 nucleotides matching TRBD2. Losses at the gene ends were 4 bases for V and 3 bases for J; bases not matched to a gene: 5. CDR1 is LNHDA, CDR2 SQIVND, per germline (reference sequence). The CDR3 runs 17 residues. The CDR3 region has the DNA TGTGCCAGTAGTAGGGGGACTAGCGGGAGTATCTACAATGAGCAGTTCTTC. Translating gives CASSRGTSGSIYNEQFF.

This clone was seen once. V and J are TRBV7-9 and TRBJ1-4; D is undetermined. The CDR3 extends over 15 amino acids. V was pared by 1 base and J by 5 bases, with 11 bases between. CDR1 and CDR2 (germline): SEHNR, FQNEAQ (reference sequence). CDR3 nucleotides: TGTGCCAGCAGCTTAGATACAGCCCTGAATGAAAAACTGTTTTTT. Amino acids: CASSLDTALNEKLFF.

CDR3 loop: CASSGYGQPQHF. CDR3 bases: TGTGCCAGTTCAGGGTACGGTCAGCCCCAGCATTTT. The chain is built from TRBV27 and TRBJ1-5; tentative D call: TRBD1 (5 bases). The CDR3 covers 12 residues. Trimming shortened V by 9 bases and J by 6 bases, and 12 bases separated the two germline ends. CDR1 is MNHEY and CDR2 is SMNVEV in the germline V gene (reference sequence).